One T cell receptor beta chain is described in this entry. This CDR3 is 19 amino acids long. Per germline, CDR1 MNHEY and CDR2 SMNVEV (reference sequence). The V gene lost 1 base and the J gene lost 0 bases, with 18 bases spanning the gap. These data originate in a study of patients and donors after allogeneic stem cell transplantation. Via MiXCR, TCRdb re-called the RT-PCR reads, giving one row per CDR3 protein. The sample records roughly 960,000 distinct CDR3 sequences, approximately 19% being singletons. The clonotype comes from a human donor who was either an allogeneic HSCT recipient or a stem cell or donor lymphocyte infusion donor (not recorded which). It is not recorded whose cells these are; they may come from a transplant donor. The sample was blood, either unsorted or a sorted T cell fraction (not recorded which). The chain uses TRBV27 and TRBJ2-2; D tentatively reads TRBD1 or TRBD2 (5 bases each). As DNA, the CDR3 is TGTGCCAGCAGTTTATTTGGGGACGCAACCTCCGCGAACACCGGGGAGCTGTTTTTT. It yields the protein CASSLFGDATSANTGELFF.